This T cell receptor (beta chain) was identified in a study of tumor-infiltrating lymphocytes in primary liver carcinoma. Study background: Patients, male and female, were 30 to 69 years old. Study-wide findings and caveats: Paired tumor-adjacent and tumor-blood samples overlapped less than tumor region pairs did. The 250 largest clones made up significantly more of tumor than blood repertoires (p = 0.039).

From around 500 ng of total RNA, TCR beta-specific cDNA was reverse-transcribed using a constant-region primer. The TCR beta library was amplified through three nested multiplex PCR rounds in a modified ARM-PCR procedure. Investigators reported that the first two PCR rounds, at 10 cycles each, used TRBV1-TRBV30 forward primers with a C-beta reverse primer. From the multiplex PCR reads, TCRdb called clonotypes with MiXCR, one entry per CDR3 protein. The data contain 330,000 or so distinct CDR3 sequences, less than 70% of them singletons. Germline lookup yields CDR1 MDHEN and CDR2 SYDVKM. J gave up 2 bases and V 5 bases, and 8 bases lay outside the gene matches. The CDR3 runs 16 residues. About this clonotype: Its target is unknown.

Both blood RNA, taken from unsorted whole blood, and germline DNA were extracted. The sample was peripheral blood. The clonotype comes from a man between 40 and 49 years old with primary liver carcinoma and hepatitis B virus infection. The V and J genes are TRBV28 and TRBJ2-2, with 7 bases aligning to TRBD1. The CDR3 region is CASSQVRTGNTGELFF. The CDR3 DNA is TGTGCCAGCAGTCAAGTGAGGACAGGCAACACCGGGGAGCTGTTTTTT.